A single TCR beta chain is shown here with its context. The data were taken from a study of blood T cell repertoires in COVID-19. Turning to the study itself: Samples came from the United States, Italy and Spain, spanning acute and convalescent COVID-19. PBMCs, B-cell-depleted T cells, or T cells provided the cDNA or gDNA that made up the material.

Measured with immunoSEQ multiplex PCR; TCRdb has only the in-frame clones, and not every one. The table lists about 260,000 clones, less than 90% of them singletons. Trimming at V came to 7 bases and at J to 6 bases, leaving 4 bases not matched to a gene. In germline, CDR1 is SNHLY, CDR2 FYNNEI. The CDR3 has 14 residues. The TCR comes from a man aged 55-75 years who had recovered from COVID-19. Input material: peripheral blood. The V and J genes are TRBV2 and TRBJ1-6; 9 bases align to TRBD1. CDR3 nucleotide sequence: TGTGCCAGCAAATCGGGACAGGGTAATTCACCCCTCCACTTT. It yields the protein CASKSGQGNSPLHF. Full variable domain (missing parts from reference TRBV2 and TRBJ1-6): EPEVTQTPSHQVTQMGQEVILRCVPISNHLYFYWYRQILGQKVEFLVSFYNNEISEKSEIFDDQFSVERPDGSNFTLKIRSTKLEDSAMYFCASKSGQGNSPLHFGNGTRLTVT.